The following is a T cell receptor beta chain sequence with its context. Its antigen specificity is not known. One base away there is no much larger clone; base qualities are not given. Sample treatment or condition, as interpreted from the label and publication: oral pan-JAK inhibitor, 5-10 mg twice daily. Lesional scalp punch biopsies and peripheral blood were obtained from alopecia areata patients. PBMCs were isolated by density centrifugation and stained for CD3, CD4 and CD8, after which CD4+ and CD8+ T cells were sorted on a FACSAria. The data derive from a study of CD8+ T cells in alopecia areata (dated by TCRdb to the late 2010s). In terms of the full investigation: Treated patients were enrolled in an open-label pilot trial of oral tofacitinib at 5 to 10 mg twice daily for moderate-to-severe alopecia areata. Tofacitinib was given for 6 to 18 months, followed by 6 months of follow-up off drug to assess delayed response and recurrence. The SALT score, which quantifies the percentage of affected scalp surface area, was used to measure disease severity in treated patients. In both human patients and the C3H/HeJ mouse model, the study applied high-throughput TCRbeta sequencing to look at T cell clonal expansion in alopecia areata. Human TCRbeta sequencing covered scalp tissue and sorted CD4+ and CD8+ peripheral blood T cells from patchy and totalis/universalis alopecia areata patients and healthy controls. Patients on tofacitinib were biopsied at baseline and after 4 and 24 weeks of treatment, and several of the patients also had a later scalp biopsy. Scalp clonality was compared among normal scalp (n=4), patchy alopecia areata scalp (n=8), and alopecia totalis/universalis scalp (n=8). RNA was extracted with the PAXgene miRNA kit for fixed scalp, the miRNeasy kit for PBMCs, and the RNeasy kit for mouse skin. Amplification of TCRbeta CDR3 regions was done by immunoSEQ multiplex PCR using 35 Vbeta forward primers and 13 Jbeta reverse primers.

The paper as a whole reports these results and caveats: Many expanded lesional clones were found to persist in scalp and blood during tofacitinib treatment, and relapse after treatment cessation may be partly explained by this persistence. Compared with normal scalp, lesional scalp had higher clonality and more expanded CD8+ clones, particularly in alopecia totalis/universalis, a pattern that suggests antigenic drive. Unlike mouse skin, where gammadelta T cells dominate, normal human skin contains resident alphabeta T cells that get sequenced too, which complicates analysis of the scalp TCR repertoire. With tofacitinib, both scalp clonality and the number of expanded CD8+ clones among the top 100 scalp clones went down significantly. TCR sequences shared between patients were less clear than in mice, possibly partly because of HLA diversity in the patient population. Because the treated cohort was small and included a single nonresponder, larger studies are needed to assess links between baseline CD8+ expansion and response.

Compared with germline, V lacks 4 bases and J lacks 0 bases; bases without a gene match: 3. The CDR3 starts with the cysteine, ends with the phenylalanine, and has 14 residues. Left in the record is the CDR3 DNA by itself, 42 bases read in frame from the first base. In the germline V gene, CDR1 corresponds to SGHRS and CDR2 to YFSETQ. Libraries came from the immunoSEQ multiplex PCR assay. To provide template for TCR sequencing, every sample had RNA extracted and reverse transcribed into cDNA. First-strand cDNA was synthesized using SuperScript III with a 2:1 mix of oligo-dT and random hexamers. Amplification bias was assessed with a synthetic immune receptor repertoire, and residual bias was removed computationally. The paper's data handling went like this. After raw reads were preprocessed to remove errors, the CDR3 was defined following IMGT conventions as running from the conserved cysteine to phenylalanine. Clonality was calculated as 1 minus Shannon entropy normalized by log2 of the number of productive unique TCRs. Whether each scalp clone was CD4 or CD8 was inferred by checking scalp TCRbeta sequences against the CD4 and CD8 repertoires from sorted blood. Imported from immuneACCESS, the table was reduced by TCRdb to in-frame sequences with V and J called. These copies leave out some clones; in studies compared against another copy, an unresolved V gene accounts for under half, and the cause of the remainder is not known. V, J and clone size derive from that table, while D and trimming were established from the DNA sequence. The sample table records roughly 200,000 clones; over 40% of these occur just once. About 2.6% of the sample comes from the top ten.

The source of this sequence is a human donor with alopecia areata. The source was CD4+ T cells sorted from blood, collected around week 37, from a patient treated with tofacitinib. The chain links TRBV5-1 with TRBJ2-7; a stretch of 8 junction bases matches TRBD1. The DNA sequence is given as TGCGCCAGCAGCGTACAGGGGGACTCCTACGAGCAGTACTTC. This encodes CASSVQGDSYEQYF.